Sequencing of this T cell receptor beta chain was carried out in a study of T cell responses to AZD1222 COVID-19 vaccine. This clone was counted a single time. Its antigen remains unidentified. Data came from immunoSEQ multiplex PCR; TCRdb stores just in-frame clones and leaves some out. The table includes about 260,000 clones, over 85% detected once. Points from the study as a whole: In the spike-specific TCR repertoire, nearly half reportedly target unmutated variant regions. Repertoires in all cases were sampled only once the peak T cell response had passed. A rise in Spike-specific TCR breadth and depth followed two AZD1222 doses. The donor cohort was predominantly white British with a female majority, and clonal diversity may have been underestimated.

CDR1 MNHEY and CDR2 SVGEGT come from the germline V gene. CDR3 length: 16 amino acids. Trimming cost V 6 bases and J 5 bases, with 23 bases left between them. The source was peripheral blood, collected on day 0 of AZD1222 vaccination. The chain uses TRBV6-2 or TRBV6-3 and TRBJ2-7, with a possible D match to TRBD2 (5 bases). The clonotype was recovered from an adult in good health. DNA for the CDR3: TGTGCCAGCAGCCCCCGTTTTGGCAGGTTCGGGAACGAGCAGTACTTC. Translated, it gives CASSPRFGRFGNEQYF.